A selection of T cell receptor beta chains follows, all from one sample in a study of cytotoxic CD8 clonotypes in ibrutinib-treated CLL. Sequencing was performed with immunoSEQ multiplex PCR; in TCRdb, only in-frame clones are kept and a portion is missing. The sample carries tens of thousands of clones, around 53% recorded once. The sequenced sample was PBMCs, obtained after 12 months of ibrutinib treatment. The receptor source for this set is a human donor with chronic lymphocytic leukemia. CDR3s include the opening cysteine and the closing phenylalanine or tryptophan.

>TRBV15
CATSMGNPDTQYF
>TRBV2
CASSSFGGQETQYF
>TRBV27
CASSSRTEKYNEQFF
>TRBV4-2
CASRWEGTEQFF
>TRBV29-1
CSLGTSGSEDTQYF
>TRBV27
CASSPLAGYQETQYF
>TRBV6-5
CASSYSRVKSYEQYF
>TRBV2
CASTMNNYGYTF
>TRBV6-1
CASRARRADGTEAFF
>TRBV5-6
CASGLAGGGRYTQYF
>TRBV15
CATSRRSGSYNEQFF
>TRBV7-3
CASSQGAKTEAFF
>TRBV2
CASRADGAANEKLFF
>TRBV9
CASSPQTSNTEAFF
>TRBV28
CASRPGFSENEQYF
>TRBV30
CAWSVYVNYGYTF
>TRBV10-3
CAISGTSGSNEQFF
>TRBV5-8
CASSLGQPQHF
>TRBV28
CASRSGGKDYGYTF
>TRBV2
CASIVRNTGELFF
>TRBV18
CASSPGWGDEQYF
>TRBV5-1
CASRGQGRGADTQYF
>TRBV5-4
CASSLNRERAAGELFF
>TRBV6-6
CASSYVRPQVVVQYF
>TRBV5-1
CASSSEAGSGANVLTF
>TRBV28
CASSGRYGYTF
>TRBV30
CASDSYGYTF
>TRBV5-4
CASSLEDYSYEQYF
>TRBV7-2
CASTPPGTDTQYF
>TRBV7-9
CASSLDGTLANYGYTF
>TRBV27
CASRRGVEANVLTF
>TRBV11-3
CASSLESGGRAEAFF
>TRBV5-1
CASSLLVGGNDEQYF
>TRBV7-2
CATDRAVSTDTQYF
>TRBV5-1
CASSTDGNSPLHF
>TRBV2
CASSPGGGRSYEQYF
>TRBV27
CASSPGTSGKDTQYF
>TRBV28
CASSLFRDTFYEQYF
>TRBV28
CASNPGGQGAYGYTF
>TRBV5-1
CASSLRPDRVSGNTIYF